The clone carrying this T cell receptor beta chain was counted ten times or more. Its specificity is not known. Graves' hyperthyroidism showing no ophthalmopathy progression within 18 months was considered stable. Hyperthyroidism patients were newly diagnosed, had disease duration under 2 months, and were aged 18 to 65 years. The TCR beta CDR3 regions underwent amplification using RNA transcripts as the source. HTBI primers were used for first-round RT-PCR of the TCR CDR3. A single record per CDR3 protein comes from TCRdb applying MiXCR to the multiplex PCR reads. The sample lists approximately 400,000 distinct CDR3 sequences, approximately 15% seen once, with approximately 9.9% in the top ten. The source of the sample is a study of T cells in Graves' hyperthyroidism and ophthalmopathy. Study observations and caveats: Before onset, by a median of approximately 6.2 months, the model predicted ophthalmopathy.

Specimen: blood. The sequence was obtained from a woman in her sixties or seventies with Graves' hyperthyroidism.

CDR3 in amino acids: CASSLDYRELYEQYF. The DNA for the CDR3 is TGTGCCAGCAGCTTAGATTATCGGGAGTTATACGAGCAGTACTTC. The chain is built from TRBV11-2 and TRBJ2-7; D might be TRBD2 (6 bases). Germline V gene sequence: CDR1 SGHAT, CDR2 FQNNGV. Trimming took 0 bases from V and 4 from J, leaving 13 bases between them. This CDR3 is built from 15 residues.